Described below is a single T cell receptor (beta chain) sequence and its context. Its target is unknown. This sample was taken from a study of CD8 T cells in ankylosing spondylitis. Study results and caveats: It appeared that ankylosing spondylitis blood was characterized by a TCR beta motif of several highly homologous variants.

TCRdb re-called the 5' RACE reads with MiXCR, one entry per CDR3 protein. Among some 63,000 distinct CDR3 sequences listed, over 5% were seen once. This clonotype originated in a male donor with ankylosing spondylitis. The sequencing input was synovial fluid, either unsorted or a sorted T cell fraction (not recorded which).

The CDR3, as DNA: TGTGCCAGCAGCTTAGTGGTCACAGATACGCAGTATTTT. It is translated as CASSLVVTDTQYF. This chain links TRBV7-2 with TRBJ2-3; D is ambiguous. The CDR3 runs 13 residues. The germline V gene has CDR1 SGHTA and CDR2 FQGNSA. V was cut by 1 base and J by 2 bases, with 4 bases left in between. Full variable domain (remainder filled in from reference TRBV7-2 and TRBJ2-3): GAGVSQSPSNKVTEKGKDVELRCDPISGHTALYWYRQSLGQGLEFLIYFQGNSAPDKSGLPSDRFSAERTGGSVSTLTIQRTQQEDSAVYLCASSLVVTDTQYFGPGTRLTVL.